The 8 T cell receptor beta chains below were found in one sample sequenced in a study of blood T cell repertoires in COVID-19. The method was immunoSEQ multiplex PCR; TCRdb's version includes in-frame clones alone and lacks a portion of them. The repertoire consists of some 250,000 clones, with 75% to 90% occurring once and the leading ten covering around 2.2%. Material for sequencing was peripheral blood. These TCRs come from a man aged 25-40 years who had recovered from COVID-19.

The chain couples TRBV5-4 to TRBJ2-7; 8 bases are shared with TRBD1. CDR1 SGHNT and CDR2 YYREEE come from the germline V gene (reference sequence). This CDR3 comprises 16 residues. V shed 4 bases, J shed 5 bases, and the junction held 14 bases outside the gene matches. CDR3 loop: CASSPQLQGVGHEQYF. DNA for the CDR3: TGTGCCAGCAGCCCACAACTACAGGGGGTAGGGCACGAGCAGTACTTC. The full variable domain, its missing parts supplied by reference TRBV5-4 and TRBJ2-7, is ETGVTQSPTHLIKTRGQQVTLRCSSQSGHNTVSWYQQALGQGPQFIFQYYREEENGRGNFPPRFSGLQFPNYSSELNVNALELDDSALYLCASSPQLQGVGHEQYFGPGTRLTVT.

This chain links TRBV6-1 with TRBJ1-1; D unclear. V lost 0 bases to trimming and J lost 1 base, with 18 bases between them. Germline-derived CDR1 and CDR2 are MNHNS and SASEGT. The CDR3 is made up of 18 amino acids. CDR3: CASSEAGTGLRKNTEAFF. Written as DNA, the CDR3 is TGTGCCAGCAGTGAAGCGGGCACTGGGCTCCGGAAGAACACTGAAGCTTTCTTT.

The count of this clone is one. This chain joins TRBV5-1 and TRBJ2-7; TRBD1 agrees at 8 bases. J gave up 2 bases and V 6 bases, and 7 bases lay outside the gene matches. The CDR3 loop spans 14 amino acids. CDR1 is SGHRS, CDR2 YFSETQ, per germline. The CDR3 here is CASTGQGLPYEQYF. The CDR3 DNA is TGCGCCAGCACCGGACAGGGACTTCCCTACGAGCAGTACTTC.

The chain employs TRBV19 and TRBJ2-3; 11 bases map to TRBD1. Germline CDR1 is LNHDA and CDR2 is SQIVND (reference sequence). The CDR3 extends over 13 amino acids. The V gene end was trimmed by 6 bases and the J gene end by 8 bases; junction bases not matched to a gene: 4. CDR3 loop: CASSRDRGATQYF. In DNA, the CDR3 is TGTGCCAGTAGCCGGGACAGGGGGGCTACGCAGTATTTT. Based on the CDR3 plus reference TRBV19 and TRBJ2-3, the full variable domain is DGGITQSPKYLFRKEGQNVTLSCEQNLNHDAMYWYRQDPGQGLRLIYYSQIVNDFQKGDIAEGYSVSREKKESFPLTVTSAQKNPTAFYLCASSRDRGATQYFGPGTRLTVL.

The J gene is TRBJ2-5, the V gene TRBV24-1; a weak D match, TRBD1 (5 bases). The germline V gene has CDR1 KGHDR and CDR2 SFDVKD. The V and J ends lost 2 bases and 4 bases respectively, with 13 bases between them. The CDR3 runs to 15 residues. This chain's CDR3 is CATSDSGQAVETQYF. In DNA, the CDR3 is TGTGCCACCAGTGATTCAGGGCAGGCGGTAGAGACCCAGTACTTC.

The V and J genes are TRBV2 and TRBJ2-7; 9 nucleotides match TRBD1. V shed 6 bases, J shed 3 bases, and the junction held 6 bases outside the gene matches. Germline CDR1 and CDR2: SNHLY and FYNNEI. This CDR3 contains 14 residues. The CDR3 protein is CASRSGQGDYEQYF. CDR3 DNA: TGTGCCAGCAGATCGGGACAGGGTGACTACGAGCAGTACTTC.

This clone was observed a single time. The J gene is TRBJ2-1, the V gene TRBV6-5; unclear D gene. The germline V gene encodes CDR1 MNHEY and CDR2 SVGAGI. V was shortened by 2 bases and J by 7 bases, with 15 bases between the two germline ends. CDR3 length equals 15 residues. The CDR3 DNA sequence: TGTGCCAGCAGTTACCAACCCGATTCTACGAATGAGCAGTTCTTC. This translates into CASSYQPDSTNEQFF.

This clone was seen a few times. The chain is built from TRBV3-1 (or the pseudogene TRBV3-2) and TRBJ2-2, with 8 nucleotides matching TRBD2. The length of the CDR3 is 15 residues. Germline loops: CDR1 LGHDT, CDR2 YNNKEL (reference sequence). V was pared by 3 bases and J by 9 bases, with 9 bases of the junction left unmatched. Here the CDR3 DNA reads TGTGCCAGCAGCCACGTCGGGGGGGCCCTCCGGGAGCTGTTTTTT. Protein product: CASSHVGGALRELFF.